Listed below are T cell receptor beta chains from one sample, sequenced in a study of blood T cell repertoires in COVID-19. Produced via immunoSEQ multiplex PCR; TCRdb's table is partial and in-frame only. The data contain some 60,000 clones, 80% to 95% of them singletons. Material for sequencing was peripheral blood. The origin of the receptors is a man aged 60 to 69 with acute or convalescent COVID-19. CDR3s include the opening cysteine and the closing phenylalanine or tryptophan. A D gene is named only where the DNA matches it firmly. Rows may omit the clone size; those that give it use once, few, many or a size class.

CDR3: CASSPGPAGGTDTQYF
DNA: TGTGCCAGCAGTCCAGGGCCAGCGGGAGGCACAGATACGCAGTATTTT
J: TRBJ2-3
V: TRBV6-2/TRBV6-3
size: NA
D: TRBD2

CDR3: CARRNTEAFF
DNA: TGTGCAAGGAGGAACACTGAAGCTTTCTTT
J: TRBJ1-1
V: TRBV12-2
size: NA
D: NA

CDR3: CASSHDRGHTF
DNA: TGTGCCAGCAGTCATGACAGGGGTCACACCTTC
J: TRBJ1-2
V: TRBV12-3/TRBV12-4
size: NA
D: TRBD1

CDR3: CASSPEGRRNEQFF
DNA: TGTGCCAGCAGCCCGGAGGGCCGAAGGAATGAGCAGTTCTTC
J: TRBJ2-1
V: TRBV3-1/TRBV3-2
size: NA
D: NA

CDR3: CATSGGTGLETQYF
DNA: TGTGCCACCAGCGGAGGGACAGGGCTAGAGACCCAGTACTTC
J: TRBJ2-5
V: TRBV15
size: NA
D: TRBD1

CDR3: CASSPRSGGYTF
DNA: TGTGCCAGCTCACCACGGTCAGGAGGCTACACCTTC
J: TRBJ1-2
V: TRBV18
size: NA
D: NA

CDR3: CASSPSDILGLRYGYTF
DNA: TGTGCCAGCAGCCCCTCGGACATCCTCGGTTTACGCTATGGCTACACCTTC
J: TRBJ1-2
V: TRBV7-9
size: once
D: NA

CDR3: CASSGTGVVNGYTF
DNA: TGTGCCAGCAGTGGTACAGGGGTGGTGAACGGCTACACCTTC
J: TRBJ1-2
V: TRBV25-1
size: NA
D: TRBD1

CDR3: CASSLGTGGSQPQHF
DNA: TGTGCCAGCAGCTTAGGGACAGGGGGAAGTCAGCCCCAGCATTTT
J: TRBJ1-5
V: TRBV11-2
size: NA
D: TRBD1

CDR3: CASRLPTGAITDTQYF
DNA: TGCGCCAGCAGACTCCCGACAGGGGCCATCACAGATACGCAGTATTTT
J: TRBJ2-3
V: TRBV10-1
size: NA
D: TRBD1

CDR3: CASSIIGLNQPQHF
DNA: TGTGCCAGTAGTATTATCGGGTTGAATCAGCCCCAGCATTTT
J: TRBJ1-5
V: TRBV19
size: NA
D: NA

CDR3: CASSEQGLGPQHF
DNA: TGTGCCAGCAGTGAACAGGGTCTGGGGCCCCAGCATTTT
J: TRBJ1-5
V: TRBV6-1
size: NA
D: NA

CDR3: CASSEGTSGRTQYF
DNA: TGCGCCAGCAGCGAGGGGACTAGCGGGAGGACGCAGTATTTT
J: TRBJ2-3
V: TRBV5-1
size: NA
D: TRBD2

CDR3: CASSLSPSGVGYTF
DNA: TGTGCCAGCAGTTTATCGCCCTCGGGTGTTGGCTACACCTTC
J: TRBJ1-2
V: TRBV28
size: NA
D: NA